Described below is a single T cell receptor (beta chain) sequence and its context. The V gene lost 2 bases and the J gene lost 0 bases, with 12 bases spanning the gap. CDR3 length equals 16 residues. The germline V gene has CDR1 SGHDT and CDR2 YYEEEE. This entry comes from a study of blood T cell repertoires in COVID-19. The repertoire was sequenced with immunoSEQ multiplex PCR; TCRdb's copy has only in-frame clones and lacks some. The sample consists of about 220,000 clones, about 90% of them appearing once. V gene TRBV5-6 combines with J gene TRBJ1-5; D remains unclear. What was sequenced was PBMCs or T cells enriched from blood (not recorded which). The clonotype was recovered from a man aged 25 to 45 who had been exposed to COVID-19. The chain's CDR3 is CASSLMTGGSNQPQHF. In nucleotides, the CDR3 is TGTGCCAGCAGCTTAATGACCGGAGGTAGCAATCAGCCCCAGCATTTT.